This T cell receptor (beta chain) was sequenced in a study of blood T cell repertoires in COVID-19. Overall study: T cells, B-cell-depleted T cells, or PBMCs provided the cDNA or gDNA that served as material.

Sequenced by immunoSEQ multiplex PCR; TCRdb stores in-frame clones only, minus some. Found here are under 350,000 clones, roughly 90% of them singletons; the top ten hold 6.5% to 8%. This clone was detected only once. V lost 5 bases to trimming and J lost 4 bases, with 12 bases between them. The CDR3 runs to 15 residues. Patients from Seattle were sampled longitudinally, starting during active infection. The material sequenced was peripheral blood. The J gene is TRBJ1-6, the V gene TRBV23-1, with unresolved D. TRBV23-1 is an ORF, with its function uncertain. The source of this sequence is a woman between 25 and 40 years old with COVID-19, enrolled during active disease. This chain's CDR3 is CASSKQWKYNSPLHF. In DNA, the CDR3 is TGCGCCAGCAGTAAACAGTGGAAGTATAATTCACCCCTCCACTTT.